This entry lists 17 T cell receptor beta chains sequenced from one sample in a study of blood T cell repertoires in COVID-19. Profiling relied on immunoSEQ multiplex PCR, and the TCRdb table lists in-frame clones only, not all of them. The table lists 40,000 to 60,000 clones, around 84% of them singletons. Sample: peripheral blood. The receptors derive from a man older than 75 with active COVID-19.

V is TRBV7-2 and J is TRBJ1-2, with D possibly matching TRBD1 (6 bases). CDR3 length: 11 amino acids. CDR1 SGHTA and CDR2 FQGNSA come from the germline V gene. V was trimmed by 9 bases and J by 5 bases, leaving 10 bases between them. For the CDR3, the DNA is TGTGCCAGTTCACAGGGTTATGGCTACACCTTC. It specifies CASSQGYGYTF.

The chain has TRBV19 and TRBJ2-7, with 8 bases aligning to TRBD2. V lost 3 bases and J lost 0; bases outside the gene matches: 4. The germline gives CDR1 LNHDA, CDR2 SQIVND (reference sequence). The CDR3 loop spans 15 amino acids. In DNA, the CDR3 is TGTGCCAGTAGTATTAGCGGGACTAGCTCCTACGAGCAGTACTTC. This codes for CASSISGTSSYEQYF.

This chain joins TRBV5-4 and TRBJ2-2, with 7 bases identical to TRBD2. V gave up 1 base and J gave up 5 bases; unmatched junction bases: 8. There are 16 residues in the CDR3. The germline V gene has CDR1 SGHNT and CDR2 YYREEE (reference sequence). The CDR3 loop reads CASSLLAVGGTGELFF. CDR3 bases: TGTGCCAGCAGCTTGCTAGCGGTCGGAGGGACCGGGGAGCTGTTTTTT.

J is TRBJ2-1 and V is TRBV11-2, with D possibly matching TRBD1 (6 bases). The germline gives CDR1 SGHAT, CDR2 FQNNGV. Trimming stripped 4 bases from V and 9 bases from J, with 25 bases between. The CDR3 has 17 amino acids. CDR3 region: CASSSEHTGQSFGEQFF. The CDR3 DNA reads TGTGCCAGCAGCTCCGAACATACGGGACAATCCTTTGGTGAGCAGTTCTTC.

DNA of the CDR3: TGTGCCAGCAGTTACAGGGGCGCCTACAATGAGCAGTTCTTC. The encoded protein is CASSYRGAYNEQFF. J is TRBJ2-1 and V is TRBV6-6; weak D call: TRBD1 (5 bases). Germline V CDR1 and CDR2: MNHNY, SVGAGI (reference sequence). This CDR3 is 14 amino acids long. V lost 2 bases and J lost 2, with 7 bases in between.

The V and J genes are TRBV11-2 and TRBJ2-1; D is possibly TRBD1 (6 bases). CDR1 and CDR2 (germline): SGHAT, FQNNGV. V was pared by 0 bases and J by 6 bases, with 12 bases between. This CDR3 is 15 amino acids long. The CDR3 loop reads CASSLDLQGRNEQFF. The CDR3, as DNA: TGTGCCAGCAGCTTAGATCTACAGGGCCGCAATGAGCAGTTCTTC.

By proportion, this clone is medium-sized. V and J are TRBV27 and TRBJ1-4; TRBD1 might be the D (5 bases). The CDR3 runs to 15 residues. V gave up 6 bases and J gave up 7 bases, with 18 bases separating them. From germline, CDR1 is MNHEY and CDR2 SMNVEV (reference sequence). The CDR3, as DNA: TGTGCCAGCAGCCCGGACGAAGGGGCATTTGAAAAACTGTTTTTT. It codes for CASSPDEGAFEKLFF.

This chain joins TRBV2 and TRBJ2-5; no clear D gene. This CDR3 comprises 13 residues. The germline gives CDR1 SNHLY, CDR2 FYNNEI. V lost 8 bases to trimming and J lost 5 bases, with 15 bases between them. The CDR3 DNA reads TGTGCCAGCGGTTCCGTCCCGGGTGAGACCCAGTACTTC. Translating gives CASGSVPGETQYF.

On this clone: An end of the junction differs from the germline gene, which may be a read error. The CDR3 loop is CASNEFGVSSNQPQHF. CDR3 coding DNA: TGTGCCAGCAATGAATTCGGTGTAAGTAGCAATCAGCCCCAGCATTTT. The chain employs TRBV2 and TRBJ1-5; D is uncertain. Germline CDR1 SNHLY, CDR2 FYNNEI. The CDR3 has 16 residues.

The chain recombines TRBV4-3 with TRBJ2-3, with D uncertain. The V gene lost 0 bases and the J gene lost 1 base, with 8 bases spanning the gap. The germline V gene has CDR1 LGHNA and CDR2 YSLEER. The CDR3 length is 15 residues. CDR3 region: CASSQEHVGTDTQYF. The CDR3 DNA follows: TGCGCCAGCAGCCAAGAACACGTCGGCACAGATACGCAGTATTTT.

This sequence joins TRBV7-2 and TRBJ2-2; 7 bases are shared with TRBD1. The CDR3 runs to 15 residues. Germline lookup yields CDR1 SGHTA and CDR2 FQGNSA. The V segment lost 2 bases and the J segment 2 bases; nucleotides outside the gene matches: 2. The CDR3: CASSLRQGNTGELFF. CDR3 coding DNA: TGTGCCAGCAGCTTAAGACAGGGAAACACCGGGGAGCTGTTTTTT.

This sequence joins TRBV5-4 and TRBJ1-1; perhaps TRBD1 as D (5 bases). Trimming cost V 4 bases and J 1 base, with 8 bases left between them. The germline gives CDR1 SGHNT, CDR2 YYREEE (reference sequence). The CDR3 is 13 amino acids. CDR3 protein: CASSKGQNTEAFF. The DNA for the CDR3 is TGTGCCAGCAGCAAAGGACAGAACACTGAAGCTTTCTTT.

The chain is built from TRBV5-1 and TRBJ2-1; 8 bases agree with TRBD2. V lost 4 bases to trimming and J lost 4 bases; unmatched junction nucleotides: 10. This CDR3 region has 16 residues. Germline CDR1 reads SGHRS; CDR2 reads YFSETQ. The CDR3 region is CASSRAGGGGYNEQFF. CDR3 coding DNA: TGCGCCAGCAGCCGGGCAGGAGGCGGGGGGTACAATGAGCAGTTCTTC.

The rearrangement links TRBV13 to TRBJ1-1; no definite D call. V lost 1 base to trimming and J lost 0 bases, with 15 bases between them. The germline gives CDR1 PRHDT, CDR2 FYEKMQ (reference sequence). The CDR3 length is 17 residues. The CDR3 region is CASSLANWGGMNTEAFF. As DNA, the CDR3 is TGTGCCAGCAGCTTAGCCAATTGGGGAGGGATGAACACTGAAGCTTTCTTT.

This chain links TRBV3-1 (or the pseudogene TRBV3-2) with TRBJ1-2; 10 nucleotides agree with TRBD1. CDR1 LGHDT and CDR2 YNNKEL come from the germline V gene (reference sequence). The CDR3 length is 14 residues. Trimming at V came to 6 bases and at J to 6 bases, leaving 7 bases not matched to a gene. The CDR3 sequence: CASSRRTGGDGYTF. Here the CDR3 DNA reads TGTGCCAGCAGTCGTCGGACAGGGGGGGATGGCTACACCTTC.

This chain joins TRBV25-1 and TRBJ1-3; no clear D. Between the trimmed V and J ends, which lost 3 bases and 0 bases, there was a span of 9 bases. CDR3 size: 15 residues. In germline, CDR1 is MGHDK, CDR2 SYGVNS. CDR3 region: CASSDSADSGNTIYF. CDR3 DNA: TGTGCCAGCAGTGATTCCGCGGACTCTGGAAACACCATATATTTT.

The chain has TRBV7-8 and TRBJ2-5; TRBD2 matches at 11 bases. V dropped 5 bases and J dropped 5; count of bases not matched to a gene: 10. Per germline, CDR1 SGHVS and CDR2 FQNEAQ. This CDR3 has 16 amino acids. The CDR3 here is CASSPYSPSGRETQYF. The CDR3, as DNA: TGTGCCAGCAGCCCTTATTCGCCTAGCGGGAGGGAGACCCAGTACTTC.